This T cell receptor (beta chain) was recorded in a study of graft-versus-host responses after intestinal transplantation. The CDR3 runs to 16 residues. CDR1 and CDR2 from the germline V gene are SGHNT and YYREEE (reference sequence). The V and J ends lost 0 bases and 3 bases respectively, with 14 bases between them. Produced via immunoSEQ multiplex PCR; TCRdb's table is partial and in-frame only. The data show more than 80,000 clones, with 70% to 90% seen just once and less than 0.4% held by the top ten. Concerning this clone: Its antigen is unknown.

Broader study findings: Allografts from individuals with graft-donor T cell macrochimerism displayed high graft-versus-host to host-versus-graft clonal ratios.

Sequenced here: unstimulated CD4+ T cells sorted from spleen or lymph node cells, sampled before intestinal transplant. The chain combines TRBV5-4 with TRBJ2-3; D might be TRBD2 (6 bases). The receptor comes from a human donor who received an intestinal transplant. The CDR3 region is CASSLGGAGATDTQYF. The CDR3 bases are TGTGCCAGCAGCTTGGGGGGAGCGGGTGCAACAGATACGCAGTATTTT.